This record looks at one T cell receptor (beta chain) sequence and its context. The clone's antigen remains unknown. Qualities for individual bases were not recorded, and no much larger clone is one base off. Taken with the paper, the label for time point translates to: persistent/refractory GD, antithyroid drugs over 5 years with positive TRAb. For both TCR sequencing and RNA sequencing, RNA was extracted from PBMCs in TRIzol. Graves' disease was diagnosed according to American Thyroid Association guidelines. Recruitment of patients was carried out at an endocrinology department in Xi'an, China. Each patient gave 7.5 to 10 milliliters of peripheral blood, collected in an EDTA anticoagulant tube. Ficoll Paque Plus density gradient separation was used to isolate PBMCs, and no further T cell sorting was performed. An Agilent 2100 Bioanalyzer and agarose gel were used to check RNA quality, while a NanoDrop 2000 measured RNA concentration.

The library was prepared using multiplex PCR. Instrument on record: Illumina HiSeq 4000. CDR3 regions were amplified by Arm-PCR with iRepertoire HTBI primers to construct TCR beta libraries. PCR products were gel purified before sequencing. For the original study's pipeline: A total of 60 to 80 TRBV and 14 TRBJ segments were identified across samples and were used for gene usage analysis of CDR3 amino acid clonotypes. COPE and FqMerger were used to merge filtered high-quality paired reads into contigs. BLAST was used to align contigs to the IMGT TRBV, TRBD and TRBJ reference genes, and CDR3 was defined following IMGT. Clonotypes above 0.1% frequency were classified as highly expanded clones. Repertoire diversity was measured by Shannon entropy, and V-J evenness by the Gini coefficient. A clonotype was considered public if more than one individual shared it. TCRdb reanalyzed the raw reads on its own, using fastp at Q25 for trimming and MiXCR for clone calling, and kept in-frame beta chains. Each CDR3 protein appears once, grouped with its most common genes and DNA. The authors' filters were not applied to this entry. A total of 600,000 to 800,000 distinct CDR3 sequences appear in this sample, 25% to 30% of them only once. About 40% of the sample is held by the ten biggest clonotypes.

The sample originates from a study of regulatory T cells in long-lasting Graves disease (dated by TCRdb to the early 2020s). A note on the overall study: Persistent Graves' disease was defined as persistently positive TSH receptor autoantibodies together with antithyroid drug treatment for over 5 years. Persistent Graves' disease patients were compared with newly diagnosed Graves' disease patients by peripheral blood TCR sequencing and RNA sequencing. The study was registered as a clinical trial and conducted in China. A total of roughly 35 samples were covered by TCR sequencing, comprising some 13 persistent and about 20 newly diagnosed Graves' disease patients. On average, persistent Graves' disease patients in the clinical cohort had been on antithyroid drugs for approximately ten years. The paper as a whole reports these results and caveats: Persistent disease showed preferential use of TRBV28, TRBJ1-2 and TRBJ2-5, whereas newly diagnosed disease favored TRBV20-1 and TRBJ2-1. Only the TCR beta chain was sequenced and analyzed. Because the primary lesion, thyroid tissue, could not be accessed, the study looked at peripheral blood alone. Compared with newly diagnosed patients, persistent Graves' disease patients had lower TCR Shannon entropy and fewer highly expanded clones, which suggests clonal expansion. More public clonotypes were shared among persistent patients (over 2,500) than among newly diagnosed patients (more than 950). The small sample size was acknowledged by the authors as a limitation that may reduce accuracy.

Based on the germline V gene, the CDR1 and CDR2 sequences are MGHDK and SYGVNS. There are 13 amino acids in the CDR3, from cysteine to phenylalanine inclusive. Just the 39-base CDR3 DNA is kept, in frame starting at base 1. V is reduced by 1 base and J by 8 bases, leaving a spacing of 11 bases between them. Sequencing used peripheral blood mononuclear cells (PBMCs), obtained when the disease was refractory, from a patient treated with antithyroid drugs. This sequence uses TRBV25-1 and TRBJ1-1; too little of a D gene remains to name it. The clonotype was recovered from a female donor with Graves disease. The bases are TGTGCCAGCAGTGAATCTCGGACCGAAGAAGCTTTCTTT. The resulting protein is CASSESRTEEAFF.